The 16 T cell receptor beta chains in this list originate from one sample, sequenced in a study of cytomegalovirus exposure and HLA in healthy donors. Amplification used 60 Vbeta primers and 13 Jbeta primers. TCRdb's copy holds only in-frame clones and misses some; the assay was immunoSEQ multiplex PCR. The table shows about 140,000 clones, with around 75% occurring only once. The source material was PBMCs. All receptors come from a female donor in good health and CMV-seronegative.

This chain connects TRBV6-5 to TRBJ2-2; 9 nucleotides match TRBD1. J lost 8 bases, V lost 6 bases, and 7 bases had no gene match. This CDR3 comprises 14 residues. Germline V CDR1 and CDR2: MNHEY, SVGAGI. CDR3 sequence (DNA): TGTGCCAGCAGGGTTACAGGGGGCAAAGGGGAGCTGTTTTTT. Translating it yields CASRVTGGKGELFF.

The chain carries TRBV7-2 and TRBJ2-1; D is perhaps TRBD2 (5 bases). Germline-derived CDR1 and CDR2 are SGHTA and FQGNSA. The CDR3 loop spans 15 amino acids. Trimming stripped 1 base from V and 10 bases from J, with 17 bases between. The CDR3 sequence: CASSLGHGVRSEQFF. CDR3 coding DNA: TGTGCCAGCAGCTTAGGCCACGGGGTCCGAAGCGAGCAGTTCTTC.

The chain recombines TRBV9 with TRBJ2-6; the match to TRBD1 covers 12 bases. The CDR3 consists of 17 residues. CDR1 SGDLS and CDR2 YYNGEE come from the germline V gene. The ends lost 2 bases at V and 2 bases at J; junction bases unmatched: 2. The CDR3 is CASSVGTGGTGANVLTF. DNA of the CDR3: TGTGCCAGCAGCGTCGGGACAGGGGGCACTGGGGCCAACGTCCTGACTTTC.

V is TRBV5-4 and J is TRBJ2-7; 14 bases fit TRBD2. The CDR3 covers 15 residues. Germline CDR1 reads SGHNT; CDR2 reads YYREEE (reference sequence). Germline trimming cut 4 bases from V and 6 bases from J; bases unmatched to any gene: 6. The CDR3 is CASSGGTSGRGEQYF. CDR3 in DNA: TGTGCCAGCAGCGGGGGGACTAGCGGGAGAGGCGAGCAGTACTTC.

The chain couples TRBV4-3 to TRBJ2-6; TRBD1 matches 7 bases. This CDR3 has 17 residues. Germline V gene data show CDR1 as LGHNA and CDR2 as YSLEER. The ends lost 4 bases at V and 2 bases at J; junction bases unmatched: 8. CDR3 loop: CASSPEPTGAGANVLTF. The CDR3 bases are TGCGCCAGCAGCCCCGAGCCCACAGGGGCTGGGGCCAACGTCCTGACTTTC.

CDR3 in amino acids: CASTQTSGSGEQFF. CDR3 sequence (DNA): TGTGCCAGCACCCAGACTAGCGGGAGTGGGGAGCAGTTCTTC. V and J are TRBV6-6 and TRBJ2-1, with TRBD2 matching 12 bases. The V and J ends lost 7 bases and 10 bases, in that order; junction bases with no gene match: 8. Germline CDR1 reads MNHNY; CDR2 reads SVGAGI (reference sequence). The CDR3 length is 14 residues.

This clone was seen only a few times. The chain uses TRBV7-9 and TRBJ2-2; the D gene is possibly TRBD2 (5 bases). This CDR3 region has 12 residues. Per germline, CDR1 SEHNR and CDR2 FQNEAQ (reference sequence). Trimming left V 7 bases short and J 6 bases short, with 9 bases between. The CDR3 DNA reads TGTGCCAGCATGAGAGGGCCCGGGGAGCTGTTTTTT. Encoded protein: CASMRGPGELFF.

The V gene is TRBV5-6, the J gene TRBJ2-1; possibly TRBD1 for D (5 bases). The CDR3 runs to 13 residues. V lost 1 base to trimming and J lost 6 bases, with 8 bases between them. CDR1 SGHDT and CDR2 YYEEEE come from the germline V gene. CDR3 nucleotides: TGTGCCAGCAGCTTGCAGGGTCCCAATGAGCAGTTCTTC. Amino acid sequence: CASSLQGPNEQFF.

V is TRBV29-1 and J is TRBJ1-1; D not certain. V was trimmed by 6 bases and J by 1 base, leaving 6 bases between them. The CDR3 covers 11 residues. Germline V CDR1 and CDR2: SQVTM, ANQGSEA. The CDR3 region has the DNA TGCAGCGTAACACCGAACACTGAAGCTTTCTTT. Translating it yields CSVTPNTEAFF.

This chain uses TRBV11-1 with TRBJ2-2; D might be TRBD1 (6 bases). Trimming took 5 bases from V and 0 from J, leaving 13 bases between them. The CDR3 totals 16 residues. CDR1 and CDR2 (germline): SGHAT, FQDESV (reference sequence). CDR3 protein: CASSPRTEANTGELFF. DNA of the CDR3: TGTGCCAGCAGCCCGAGGACAGAGGCGAACACCGGGGAGCTGTTTTTT.

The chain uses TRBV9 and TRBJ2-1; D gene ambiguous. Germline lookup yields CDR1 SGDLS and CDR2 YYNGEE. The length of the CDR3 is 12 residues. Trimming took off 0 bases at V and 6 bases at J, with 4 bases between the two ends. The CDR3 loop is CASSVESNEQFF. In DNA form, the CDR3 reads TGTGCCAGCAGCGTAGAGAGCAATGAGCAGTTCTTC. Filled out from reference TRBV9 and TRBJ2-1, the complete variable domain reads DSGVTQTPKHLITATGQRVTLRCSPRSGDLSVYWYQQSLDQGLQFLIQYYNGEERAKGNILERFSAQQFPDLHSELNLSSLELGDSALYFCASSVESNEQFFGPGTRLTVL.

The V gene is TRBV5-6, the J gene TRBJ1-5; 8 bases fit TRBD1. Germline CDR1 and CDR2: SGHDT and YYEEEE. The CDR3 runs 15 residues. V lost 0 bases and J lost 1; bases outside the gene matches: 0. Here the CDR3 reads CASSLGQGSNQPQHF. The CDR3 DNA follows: TGTGCCAGCAGCTTGGGACAGGGGAGCAATCAGCCCCAGCATTTT. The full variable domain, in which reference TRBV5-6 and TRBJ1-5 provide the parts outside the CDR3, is DAGVTQSPTHLIKTRGQQVTLRCSPKSGHDTVSWYQQALGQGPQFIFQYYEEEERQRGNFPDRFSGHQFPNYSSELNVNALLLGDSALYLCASSLGQGSNQPQHFGDGTRLSIL.

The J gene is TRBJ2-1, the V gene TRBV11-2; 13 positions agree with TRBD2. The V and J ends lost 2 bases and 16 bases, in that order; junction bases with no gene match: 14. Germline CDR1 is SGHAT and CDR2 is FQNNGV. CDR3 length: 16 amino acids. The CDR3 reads CASSLSSTSGRARSFF. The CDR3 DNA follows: TGTGCCAGCAGCTTATCCTCTACTAGCGGGAGGGCACGGTCCTTCTTC.

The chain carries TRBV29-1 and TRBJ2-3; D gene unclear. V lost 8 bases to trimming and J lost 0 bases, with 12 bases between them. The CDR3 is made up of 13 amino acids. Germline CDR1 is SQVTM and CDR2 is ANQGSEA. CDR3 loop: CSSLGPSTDTQYF. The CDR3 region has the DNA TGCAGCTCCCTGGGCCCCAGCACAGATACGCAGTATTTT.

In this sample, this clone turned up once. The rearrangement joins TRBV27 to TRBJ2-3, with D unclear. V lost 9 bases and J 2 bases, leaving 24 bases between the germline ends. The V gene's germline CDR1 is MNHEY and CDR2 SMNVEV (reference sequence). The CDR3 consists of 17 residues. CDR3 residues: CARVVRLLWSITDTQYF. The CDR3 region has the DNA TGTGCCAGAGTCGTGCGGTTGTTGTGGTCAATCACAGATACGCAGTATTTT.

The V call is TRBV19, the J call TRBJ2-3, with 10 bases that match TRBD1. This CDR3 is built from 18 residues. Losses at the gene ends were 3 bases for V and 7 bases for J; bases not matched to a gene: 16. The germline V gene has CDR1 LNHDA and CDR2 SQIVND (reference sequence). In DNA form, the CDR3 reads TGTGCCAGTAGTATCCAAGGAGCGGGACAGGGGAAGCCTAATACGCAGTATTTT. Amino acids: CASSIQGAGQGKPNTQYF.